A selection of T cell receptor beta chains follows, all from one sample in a study of shared clonotypes between healthy human individuals. Profiling relied on immunoSEQ multiplex PCR, and the TCRdb table lists in-frame clones only, not all of them. Seen here are a few million clones, about 92% observed once, and the top ten hold under 0.45%. The specimen was naive CD4+ T cells from PBMCs. The receptor set was obtained from a man aged 18 to 30 in good health. Some clones in this sample may be carry-over from other donors' samples. Each CDR3 is given with its conserved first and last residue. Each record gives: CDR3 length, V gene, CDR3 protein.

CDR3 length: 13; V gene: TRBV11-2; CDR3 protein: CASSLATRGGQYF
CDR3 length: 14; V gene: TRBV6-6; CDR3 protein: CASSYTSGAYEQYF
CDR3 length: 15; V gene: TRBV4-2; CDR3 protein: CASSLGQGESTEAFF
CDR3 length: 16; V gene: TRBV9; CDR3 protein: CASSVGFGGGTDTQYF
CDR3 length: 12; V gene: TRBV25-1; CDR3 protein: CASSAWEYGYTF
CDR3 length: 12; V gene: TRBV6-5; CDR3 protein: CASRGLAYEQYF
CDR3 length: 16; V gene: TRBV6-5; CDR3 protein: CASSYSGTADWDEQFF
CDR3 length: 15; V gene: TRBV28; CDR3 protein: CASSPPGQGVNGYTF
CDR3 length: 16; V gene: TRBV19; CDR3 protein: CASSTIHGQGNGEQYF
CDR3 length: 17; V gene: TRBV19; CDR3 protein: CASSQGHPALLADTQYF
CDR3 length: 15; V gene: TRBV9; CDR3 protein: CASSVKGESYNEQFF
CDR3 length: 13; V gene: TRBV6-4; CDR3 protein: CASSVRTGQPQHF
CDR3 length: 15; V gene: TRBV14; CDR3 protein: CASSSQLSGYDEQYF
CDR3 length: 14; V gene: TRBV5-1; CDR3 protein: CASSFKVGDNEQFF
CDR3 length: 13; V gene: TRBV30; CDR3 protein: CAWSPGPNTEAFF
CDR3 length: 14; V gene: TRBV28; CDR3 protein: CASSLRPPTDTQYF
CDR3 length: 16; V gene: TRBV28; CDR3 protein: CASSQNTRGSYNEQFF
CDR3 length: 14; V gene: TRBV5-1; CDR3 protein: CASSPTSGRGEQFF
CDR3 length: 15; V gene: TRBV29-1; CDR3 protein: CSVTLLESFGKRAFF
CDR3 length: 15; V gene: TRBV15; CDR3 protein: CATESGAFTKNIQYF
CDR3 length: 15; V gene: TRBV9; CDR3 protein: CASSAKTGRVETQYF
CDR3 length: 14; V gene: TRBV11-3; CDR3 protein: CASSNPSTSGELFF
CDR3 length: 15; V gene: TRBV7-7; CDR3 protein: CASSPGQGLSLEQYF
CDR3 length: 15; V gene: TRBV27; CDR3 protein: CASSLGGRPTGELFF